A selection of T cell receptor beta chains follows, all from one sample in a study of T-cell memory formation after mild COVID-19. TCRdb redid the calling of the 5' RACE reads with MiXCR, one entry per CDR3 protein. This table has 400,000 or so distinct CDR3 sequences, around 20% appearing once. The specimen was PBMCs or a T cell subset sorted from them (not recorded which). The source is an adult woman who had mild COVID-19 (a few samples of this study predate the infection). Cell type and time point are not known. The CDR3 runs from the conserved cysteine through the conserved F or W. A D gene is named only where the DNA matches it firmly. Size is stated for part of the rows, as once, few or many counts, or as a class when the clone is expanded.

v_call: TRBV10-2
j_call: TRBJ1-1
d_call: NA
clone_size: NA
cdr3_aa: CASSDQGTEAFF
cdr3_nt: TGCGCCAGCAGTGACCAGGGCACTGAAGCTTTCTTT

v_call: TRBV5-6
j_call: TRBJ2-1
d_call: TRBD2
clone_size: NA
cdr3_aa: CASSFGLAGGLEQFF
cdr3_nt: TGTGCCAGCAGCTTCGGACTAGCGGGAGGGCTTGAGCAGTTCTTC

v_call: TRBV5-4
j_call: TRBJ1-1
d_call: TRBD1
clone_size: NA
cdr3_aa: CASSLAAGGFNTEAFF
cdr3_nt: TGTGCCAGCAGCTTGGCGGCAGGGGGCTTTAACACTGAAGCTTTCTTT

v_call: TRBV6-2/TRBV6-3
j_call: TRBJ2-7
d_call: NA
clone_size: NA
cdr3_aa: CASSYIGNEQYF
cdr3_nt: TGTGCCAGCAGTTACATCGGAAACGAGCAGTACTTC

v_call: TRBV24-1
j_call: TRBJ1-5
d_call: NA
clone_size: NA
cdr3_aa: CATSDAAENQPQHF
cdr3_nt: TGTGCCACCAGTGATGCGGCAGAAAATCAGCCCCAGCATTTT

v_call: TRBV5-1
j_call: TRBJ2-6
d_call: NA
clone_size: NA
cdr3_aa: CASSLEVPDNVLTF
cdr3_nt: TGCGCCAGCAGCTTGGAAGTGCCAGACAACGTCCTGACTTTC

v_call: TRBV3-1
j_call: TRBJ2-5
d_call: NA
clone_size: few
cdr3_aa: CASSRDFTQETQYF
cdr3_nt: TGTGCCAGCAGCCGGGACTTTACTCAAGAGACCCAGTACTTC

v_call: TRBV7-9
j_call: TRBJ1-2
d_call: TRBD1
clone_size: few
cdr3_aa: CASSPGQGLFYGYTF
cdr3_nt: TGTGCCAGCAGCCCGGGACAGGGCCTTTTCTATGGCTACACCTTC

v_call: TRBV7-2
j_call: TRBJ2-1
d_call: NA
clone_size: few
cdr3_aa: CASSLALQGYYNEQFF
cdr3_nt: TGTGCCAGCAGCTTAGCGCTCCAGGGGTACTACAATGAGCAGTTCTTC

v_call: TRBV29-1
j_call: TRBJ2-1
d_call: TRBD2
clone_size: few
cdr3_aa: CSVGVGTSPSEQFF
cdr3_nt: TGCAGCGTGGGGGTCGGGACTAGTCCGTCTGAGCAGTTCTTC

v_call: TRBV11-2
j_call: TRBJ2-3
d_call: NA
clone_size: few
cdr3_aa: CASRSGVTSTDTQYF
cdr3_nt: TGTGCCAGCAGATCGGGGGTGACCAGCACAGATACGCAGTATTTT

v_call: TRBV4-3
j_call: TRBJ2-2
d_call: TRBD2
clone_size: NA
cdr3_aa: CASSSLALRASGRDGELFF
cdr3_nt: TGCGCCAGCAGCTCCCTTGCCTTGAGGGCTAGCGGGAGGGACGGGGAGCTGTTTTTT

v_call: TRBV20-1
j_call: TRBJ2-3
d_call: TRBD1
clone_size: NA
cdr3_aa: CSGRQGTDTQYF
cdr3_nt: TGCAGTGGCAGACAGGGTACAGATACGCAGTATTTT

v_call: TRBV12-3/TRBV12-4
j_call: TRBJ2-2
d_call: NA
clone_size: few
cdr3_aa: CASSTLGELFF
cdr3_nt: TGTGCCAGCTCAACCTTGGGTGAGCTGTTTTTT